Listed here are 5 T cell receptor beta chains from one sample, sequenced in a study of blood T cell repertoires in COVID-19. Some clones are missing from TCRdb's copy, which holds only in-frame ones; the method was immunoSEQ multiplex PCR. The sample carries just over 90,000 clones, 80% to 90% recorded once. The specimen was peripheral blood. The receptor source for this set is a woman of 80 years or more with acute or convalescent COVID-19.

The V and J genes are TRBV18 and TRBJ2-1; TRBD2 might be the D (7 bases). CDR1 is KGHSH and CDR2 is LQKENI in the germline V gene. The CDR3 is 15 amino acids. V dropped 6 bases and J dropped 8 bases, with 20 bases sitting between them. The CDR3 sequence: CASSRLQGREDEQFF. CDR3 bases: TGTGCCAGCTCCCGACTACAGGGACGGGAGGATGAGCAGTTCTTC.

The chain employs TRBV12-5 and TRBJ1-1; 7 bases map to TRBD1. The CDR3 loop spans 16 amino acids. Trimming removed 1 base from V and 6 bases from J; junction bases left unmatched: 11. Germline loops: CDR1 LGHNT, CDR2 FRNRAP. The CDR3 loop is CASGLGSGTVPAEAFF. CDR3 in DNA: TGTGCTAGTGGTTTGGGATCCGGGACAGTGCCTGCTGAAGCTTTCTTT. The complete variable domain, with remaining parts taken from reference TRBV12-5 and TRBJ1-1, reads DARVTQTPRHKVTEMGQEVTMRCQPILGHNTVFWYRQTMMQGLELLAYFRNRAPLDDSGMPKDRFSAEMPDATLATLKIQPSEPRDSAVYFCASGLGSGTVPAEAFFGQGTRLTVV.

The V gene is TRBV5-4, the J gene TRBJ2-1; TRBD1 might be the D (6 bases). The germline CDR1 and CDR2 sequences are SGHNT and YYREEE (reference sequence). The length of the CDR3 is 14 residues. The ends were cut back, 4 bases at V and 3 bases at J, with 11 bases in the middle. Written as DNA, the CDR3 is TGTGCCAGCAGCGCCCGGGACATCTACAATGAGCAGTTCTTC. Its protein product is CASSARDIYNEQFF.

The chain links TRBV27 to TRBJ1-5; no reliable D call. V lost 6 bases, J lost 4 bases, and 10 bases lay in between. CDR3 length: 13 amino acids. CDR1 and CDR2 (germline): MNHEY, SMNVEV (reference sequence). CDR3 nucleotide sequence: TGTGCCAGCAGCGCCCACGGGAATCAGCCCCAGCATTTT. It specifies CASSAHGNQPQHF.

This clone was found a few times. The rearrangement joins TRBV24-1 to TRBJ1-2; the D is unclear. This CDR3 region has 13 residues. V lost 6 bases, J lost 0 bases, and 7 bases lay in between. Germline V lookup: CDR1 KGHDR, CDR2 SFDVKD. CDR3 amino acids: CATSTVANYGYTF. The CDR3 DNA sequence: TGTGCCACCAGTACAGTAGCTAACTATGGCTACACCTTC.